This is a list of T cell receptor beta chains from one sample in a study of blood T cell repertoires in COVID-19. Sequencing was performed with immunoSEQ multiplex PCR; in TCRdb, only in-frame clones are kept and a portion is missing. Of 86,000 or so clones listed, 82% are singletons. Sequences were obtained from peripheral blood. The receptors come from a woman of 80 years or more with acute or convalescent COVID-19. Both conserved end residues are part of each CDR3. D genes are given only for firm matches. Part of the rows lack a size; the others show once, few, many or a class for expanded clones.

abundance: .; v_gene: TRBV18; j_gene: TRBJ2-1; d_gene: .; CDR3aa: CASSPELGGSYNEQFF; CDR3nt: TGTGCCAGCTCACCAGAACTCGGCGGCTCCTACAATGAGCAGTTCTTC
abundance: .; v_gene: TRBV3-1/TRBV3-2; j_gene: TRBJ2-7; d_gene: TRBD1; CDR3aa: CASSQWGGQGNEQYF; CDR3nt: TGTGCCAGCAGCCAATGGGGGGGACAGGGAAACGAGCAGTACTTC
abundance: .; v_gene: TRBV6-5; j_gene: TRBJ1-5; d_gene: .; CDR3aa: CASRPVFSNQPQHF; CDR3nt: TGTGCCAGCCGCCCGGTCTTTAGCAATCAGCCCCAGCATTTT
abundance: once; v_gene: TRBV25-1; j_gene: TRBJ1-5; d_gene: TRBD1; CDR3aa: CASGQTGRNQPQHF; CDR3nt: TGTGCCAGCGGTCAGACAGGGCGCAATCAGCCCCAGCATTTT
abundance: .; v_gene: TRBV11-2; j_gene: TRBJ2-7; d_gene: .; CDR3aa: CASSLGREMNEQYF; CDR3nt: TGTGCCAGCAGCTTAGGGAGGGAGATGAACGAGCAGTACTTC
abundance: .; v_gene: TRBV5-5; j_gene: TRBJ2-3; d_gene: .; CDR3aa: CASSRRQGTDTQYF; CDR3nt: TGTGCCAGCAGCCGCCGACAGGGCACAGATACGCAGTATTTT
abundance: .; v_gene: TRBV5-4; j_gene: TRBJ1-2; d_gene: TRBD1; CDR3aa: CASSAATGANYGYTF; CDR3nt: TGTGCCAGCAGCGCCGCTACAGGGGCTAACTATGGCTACACCTTC
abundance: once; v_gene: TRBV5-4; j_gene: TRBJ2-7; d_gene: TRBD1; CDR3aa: CASSPTHDRGNYEQYF; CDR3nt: TGTGCCAGCAGCCCAACCCATGACAGGGGGAACTACGAGCAGTACTTC
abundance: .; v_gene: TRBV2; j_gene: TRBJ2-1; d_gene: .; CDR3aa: CASTGRTSYNEQFF; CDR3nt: TGTGCCAGCACTGGTAGAACCTCCTACAATGAGCAGTTCTTC
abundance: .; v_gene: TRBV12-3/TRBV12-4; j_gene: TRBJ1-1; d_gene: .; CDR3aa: CASSFGWTEAFF; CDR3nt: TGTGCCAGCAGTTTCGGTTGGACTGAAGCTTTCTTT
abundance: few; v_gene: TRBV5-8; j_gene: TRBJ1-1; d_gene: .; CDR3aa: CASSLGQSNTEAFF; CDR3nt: TGTGCCAGCAGCTTGGGGCAGTCGAACACTGAAGCTTTCTTT
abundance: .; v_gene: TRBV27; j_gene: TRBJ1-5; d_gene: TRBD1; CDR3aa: CASSLLGTAGQPQHF; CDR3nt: TGTGCCAGCAGTTTGTTAGGGACAGCGGGTCAGCCCCAGCATTTT
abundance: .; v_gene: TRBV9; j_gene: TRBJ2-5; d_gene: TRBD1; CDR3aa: CASSQGQGAETQYF; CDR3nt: TGTGCCAGCAGCCAAGGACAGGGAGCAGAGACCCAGTACTTC
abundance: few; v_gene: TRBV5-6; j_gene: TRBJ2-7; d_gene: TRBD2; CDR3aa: CASSSPGRYEQYF; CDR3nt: TGTGCCAGCAGCTCGCCCGGGAGGTACGAGCAGTACTTC
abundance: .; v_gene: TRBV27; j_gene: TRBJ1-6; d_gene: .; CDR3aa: CASSLGRVNSPLHF; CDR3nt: TGTGCCAGCAGTTTGGGCAGGGTCAATTCACCCCTCCACTTT
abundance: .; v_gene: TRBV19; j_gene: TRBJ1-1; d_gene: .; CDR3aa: CASTREFTEAFF; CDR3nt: TGTGCCAGTACGAGGGAGTTCACTGAAGCTTTCTTT
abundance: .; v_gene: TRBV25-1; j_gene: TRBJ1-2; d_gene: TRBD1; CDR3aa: CASSEPDRGGGYTF; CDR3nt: TGTGCCAGCAGTGAACCCGACAGGGGGGGTGGCTACACCTTC
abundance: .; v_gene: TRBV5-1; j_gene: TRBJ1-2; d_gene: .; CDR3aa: CASTPAGGNGYTF; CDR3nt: TGCGCCAGCACCCCGGCGGGGGGGAACGGCTACACCTTC
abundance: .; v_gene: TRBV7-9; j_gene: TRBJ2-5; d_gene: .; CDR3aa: CASSLGRVDPETQYF; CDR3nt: TGTGCCAGCAGCTTGGGCAGGGTCGATCCGGAGACCCAGTACTTC
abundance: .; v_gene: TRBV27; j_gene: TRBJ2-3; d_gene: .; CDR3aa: CASSLGLGDTQYF; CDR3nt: TGTGCCAGCAGTTTAGGACTCGGAGATACGCAGTATTTT
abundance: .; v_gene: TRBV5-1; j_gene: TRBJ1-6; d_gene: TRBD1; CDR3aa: CASSQDRSGNSPLHF; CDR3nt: TGCGCCAGCTCCCAGGACAGGTCCGGTAATTCACCCCTCCACTTT
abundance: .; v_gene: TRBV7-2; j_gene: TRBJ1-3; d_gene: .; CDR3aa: CASSLGTLGNTIYF; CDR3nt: TGTGCCAGCAGCTTGGGGACTCTTGGAAACACCATATATTTT
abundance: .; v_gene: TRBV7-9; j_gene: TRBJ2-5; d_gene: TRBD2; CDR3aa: CASSSGLAGVGETQYF; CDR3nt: TGTGCCAGCAGCTCCGGACTAGCGGGGGTCGGGGAGACCCAGTACTTC
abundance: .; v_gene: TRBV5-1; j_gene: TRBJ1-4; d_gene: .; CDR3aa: CASSFQGATNEKLFF; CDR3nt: TGCGCCAGCAGCTTCCAAGGGGCAACTAATGAAAAACTGTTTTTT
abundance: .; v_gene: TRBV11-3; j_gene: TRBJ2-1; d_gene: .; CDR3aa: CASSPLAQGYNEQFF; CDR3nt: TGTGCCAGCAGCCCACTCGCCCAGGGGTACAATGAGCAGTTCTTC
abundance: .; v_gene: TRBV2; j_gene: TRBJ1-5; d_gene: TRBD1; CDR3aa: CASSDRTGSNQPQHF; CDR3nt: TGTGCCAGCAGTGATCGGACAGGCAGCAATCAGCCCCAGCATTTT
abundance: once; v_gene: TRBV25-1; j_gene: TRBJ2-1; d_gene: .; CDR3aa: CASSSHEGNNEQFF; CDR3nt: TGTGCCAGCAGTTCCCATGAGGGAAACAATGAGCAGTTCTTC
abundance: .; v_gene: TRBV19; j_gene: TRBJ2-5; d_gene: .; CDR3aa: CASSATGVTQYF; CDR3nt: TGTGCCAGTAGTGCAACAGGCGTAACCCAGTACTTC
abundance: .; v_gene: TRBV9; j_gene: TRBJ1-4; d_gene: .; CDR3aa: CASSGGDRGTNEKLFF; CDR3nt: TGTGCCAGCAGCGGGGGAGATCGAGGCACTAATGAAAAACTGTTTTTT
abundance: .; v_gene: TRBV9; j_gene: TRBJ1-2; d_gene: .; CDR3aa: CASSVAWASANYGYTF; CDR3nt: TGTGCCAGCAGCGTAGCCTGGGCAAGTGCTAACTATGGCTACACCTTC
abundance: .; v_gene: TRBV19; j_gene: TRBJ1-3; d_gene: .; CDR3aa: CASTGIQGNTIYF; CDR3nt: TGTGCCAGCACCGGGATCCAGGGAAACACCATATATTTT
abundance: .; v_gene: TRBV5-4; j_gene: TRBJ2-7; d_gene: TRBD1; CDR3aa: CASSLRGDSPYEQYF; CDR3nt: TGTGCCAGCAGCTTGCGAGGGGACAGCCCCTACGAGCAGTACTTC
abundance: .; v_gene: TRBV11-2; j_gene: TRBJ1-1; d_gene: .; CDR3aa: CASSTSGQFKSNTEAFF; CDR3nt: TGTGCCAGCAGCACAAGTGGACAGTTTAAATCGAACACTGAAGCTTTCTTT
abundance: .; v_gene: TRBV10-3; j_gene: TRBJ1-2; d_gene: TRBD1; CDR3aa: CAISEPNTGEGYTF; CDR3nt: TGTGCCATCAGTGAGCCAAATACAGGGGAGGGCTACACCTTC
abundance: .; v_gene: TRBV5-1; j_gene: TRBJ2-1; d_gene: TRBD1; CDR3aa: CASSLEGPGQGSNEQFF; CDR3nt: TGCGCCAGCAGCCTGGAGGGGCCGGGACAGGGTAGCAATGAGCAGTTCTTC
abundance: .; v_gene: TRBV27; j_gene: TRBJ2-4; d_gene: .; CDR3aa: CASSSSPPGENIQYF; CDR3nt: TGTGCCAGCAGTTCTTCCCCCCCCGGGGAAAACATTCAGTACTTC
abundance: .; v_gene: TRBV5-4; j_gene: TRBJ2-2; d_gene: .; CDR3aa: CASSQVGGELFF; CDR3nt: TGTGCCAGCAGCCAGGTCGGCGGGGAGCTGTTTTTT
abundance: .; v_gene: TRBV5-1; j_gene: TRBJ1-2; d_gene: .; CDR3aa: CASSRGDTSNYGYTF; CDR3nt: TGCGCCAGCAGCCGAGGGGACACTTCTAACTATGGCTACACCTTC
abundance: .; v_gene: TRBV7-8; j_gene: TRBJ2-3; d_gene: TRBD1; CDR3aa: CASSSGQGTDTQYF; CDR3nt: TGTGCCAGCAGCTCGGGACAGGGCACAGATACGCAGTATTTT
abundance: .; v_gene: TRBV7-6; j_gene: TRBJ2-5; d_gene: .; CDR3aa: CASSSPTGRVSSQETQYF; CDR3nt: TGTGCCAGCAGCTCACCGACTGGGCGGGTGAGCAGCCAAGAGACCCAGTACTTC
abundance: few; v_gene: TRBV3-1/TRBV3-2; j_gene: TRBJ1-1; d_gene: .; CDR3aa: CASSQDLSAGKAFF; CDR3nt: TGTGCCAGCAGCCAAGATCTTTCGGCGGGCAAAGCTTTCTTT
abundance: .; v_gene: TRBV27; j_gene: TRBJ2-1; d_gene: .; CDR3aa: CASSLSGGARSEQFF; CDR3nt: TGTGCCAGCAGTTTATCCGGCGGGGCCCGTTCAGAGCAGTTCTTC
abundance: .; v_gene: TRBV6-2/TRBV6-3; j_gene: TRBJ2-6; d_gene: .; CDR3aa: CASSYAGLDVLTF; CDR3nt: TGTGCCAGCAGTTACGCGGGGCTCGACGTCCTGACTTTC
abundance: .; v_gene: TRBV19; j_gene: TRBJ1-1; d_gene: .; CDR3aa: CASTRQQVNTEAFF; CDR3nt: TGTGCCAGTACCCGCCAACAGGTGAACACTGAAGCTTTCTTT
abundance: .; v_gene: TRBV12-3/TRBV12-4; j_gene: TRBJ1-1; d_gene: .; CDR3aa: CASTLGSNTEAFF; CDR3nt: TGTGCCAGCACTCTAGGATCTAACACTGAAGCTTTCTTT
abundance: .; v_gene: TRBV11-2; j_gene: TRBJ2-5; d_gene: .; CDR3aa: CASSLGDSSRVGTQYF; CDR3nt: TGTGCCAGCAGTTTAGGGGATTCTTCCAGGGTGGGGACCCAGTACTTC
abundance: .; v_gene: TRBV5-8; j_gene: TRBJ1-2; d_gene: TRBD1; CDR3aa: CASSPLGTGRIGYTF; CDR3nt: TGTGCCAGCAGCCCCCTTGGGACAGGGCGTATTGGCTACACCTTC
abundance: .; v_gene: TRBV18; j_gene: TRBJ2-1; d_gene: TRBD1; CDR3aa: CASSPGTGGNEQFF; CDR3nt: TGTGCCAGCTCACCCGGGACAGGGGGCAATGAGCAGTTCTTC
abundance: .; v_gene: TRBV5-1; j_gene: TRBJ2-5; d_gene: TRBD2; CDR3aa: CASSGSPLAGAETQYF; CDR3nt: TGCGCCAGCAGCGGATCACCACTAGCGGGGGCAGAGACCCAGTACTTC
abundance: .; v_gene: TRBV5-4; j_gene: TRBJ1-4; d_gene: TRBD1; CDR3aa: CASSTRQGTGEKLFF; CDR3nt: TGTGCCAGCAGCACTCGACAGGGTACGGGAGAAAAACTGTTTTTT